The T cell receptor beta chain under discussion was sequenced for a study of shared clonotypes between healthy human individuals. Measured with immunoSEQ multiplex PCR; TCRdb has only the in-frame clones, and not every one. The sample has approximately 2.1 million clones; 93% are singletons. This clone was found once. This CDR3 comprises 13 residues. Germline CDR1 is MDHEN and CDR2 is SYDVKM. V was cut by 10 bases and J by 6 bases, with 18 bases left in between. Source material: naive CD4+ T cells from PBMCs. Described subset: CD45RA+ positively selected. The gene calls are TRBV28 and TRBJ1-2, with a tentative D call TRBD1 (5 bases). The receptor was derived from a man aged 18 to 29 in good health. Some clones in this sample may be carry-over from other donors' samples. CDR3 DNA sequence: TGTGCCACCTCCCTGGGGGGGAGGAATGGCTACACCTTC. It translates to CATSLGGRNGYTF.